The T cell receptor beta chain described here comes from a study of blood T cell repertoires in COVID-19. In the study overall: COVID-19 samples, acute and convalescent, were from the United States, Italy and Spain.

The age range of participants was roughly 18 to 90 years, with residence in about two dozen US areas. Data came from immunoSEQ multiplex PCR; TCRdb stores just in-frame clones and leaves some out. Of tens of thousands of clones listed, more than 75% are singletons. This receptor was identified in a woman aged 50 to 65 with acute COVID-19. Sample: PBMCs or T cells enriched from blood (not recorded which).

The CDR3 DNA follows: TGTGCTAGTGGTTTCGGGGGGGCCGGGGAGACCCAGTACTTC. Translated: CASGFGGAGETQYF. The chain is built from TRBV12-5 and TRBJ2-5, with 8 bases fitting TRBD2. CDR3 length: 14 amino acids. Germline V CDR1 and CDR2: LGHNT, FRNRAP. Trimming took 3 bases from V and 5 from J; bases not matched to a gene: 5.